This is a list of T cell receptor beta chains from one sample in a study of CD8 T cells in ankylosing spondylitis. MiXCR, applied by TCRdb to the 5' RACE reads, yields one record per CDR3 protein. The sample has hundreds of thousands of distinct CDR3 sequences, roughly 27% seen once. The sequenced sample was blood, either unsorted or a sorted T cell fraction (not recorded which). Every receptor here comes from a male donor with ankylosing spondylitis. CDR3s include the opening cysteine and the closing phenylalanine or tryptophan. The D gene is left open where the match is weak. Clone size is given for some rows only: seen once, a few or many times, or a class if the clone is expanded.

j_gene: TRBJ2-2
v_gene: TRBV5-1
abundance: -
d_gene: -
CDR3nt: TGCGCCAGCGGAACAGGGTATTGGACCGGGGAGCTGTTTTTT
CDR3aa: CASGTGYWTGELFF

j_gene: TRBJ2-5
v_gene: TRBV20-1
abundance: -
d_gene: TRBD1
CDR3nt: TGCAGTGCCAAACGGACAGGGATGGAGACCCAGTACTTC
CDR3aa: CSAKRTGMETQYF

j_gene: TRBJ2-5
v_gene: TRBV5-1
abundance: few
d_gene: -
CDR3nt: TGCGCCAGCAGCTTGGCCCCTATACAAGAGACCCAGTACTTC
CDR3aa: CASSLAPIQETQYF

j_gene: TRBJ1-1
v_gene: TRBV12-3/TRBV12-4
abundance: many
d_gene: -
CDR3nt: TGTGCCAGCAGTTTAAAGGGTAACACTGAAGCTTTCTTT
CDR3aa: CASSLKGNTEAFF

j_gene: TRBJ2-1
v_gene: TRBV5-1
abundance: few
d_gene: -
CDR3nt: TGCGCCAGCAGCATGACCCGTATCTCCTACAATGAGCAGTTCTTC
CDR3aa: CASSMTRISYNEQFF

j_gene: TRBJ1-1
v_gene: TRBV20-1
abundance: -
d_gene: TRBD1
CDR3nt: TGCAGTGCTAGTAGTCAGGGGGCTGAAGCTTTCTTT
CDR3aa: CSASSQGAEAFF

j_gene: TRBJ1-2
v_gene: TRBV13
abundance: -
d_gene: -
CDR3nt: TGTGCCAGCAGCTTGGGGGACTTGAACTATGGCTACACCTTC
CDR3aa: CASSLGDLNYGYTF

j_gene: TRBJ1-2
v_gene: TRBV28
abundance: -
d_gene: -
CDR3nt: TGTGCCAGCCGTGACGGCTTCTATGGCTACACCTTC
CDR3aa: CASRDGFYGYTF

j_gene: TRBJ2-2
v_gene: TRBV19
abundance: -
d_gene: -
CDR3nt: TGTGCCAGTAGTGAACAGGACATCGCCGGGGAGCTGTTTTTT
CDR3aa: CASSEQDIAGELFF

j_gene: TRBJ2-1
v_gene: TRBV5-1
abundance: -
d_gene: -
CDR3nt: TGCGCCAGCAGCTTTCTAGCGTACAATGAGCAGTTCTTC
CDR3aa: CASSFLAYNEQFF

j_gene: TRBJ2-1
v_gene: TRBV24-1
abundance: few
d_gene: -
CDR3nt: TGTGCCACCCGCAGCTGGGGGGCCCGCAATGAGCAGTTCTTC
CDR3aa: CATRSWGARNEQFF

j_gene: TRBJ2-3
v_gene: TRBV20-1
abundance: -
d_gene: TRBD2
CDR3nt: TGCAGTGCTACGGGGGGGAGCACAGATACGCAGTATTTT
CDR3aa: CSATGGSTDTQYF

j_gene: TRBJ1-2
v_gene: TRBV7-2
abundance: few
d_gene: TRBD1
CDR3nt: TGTGCCAGCAACTTCGGACAGGGGGCCGTTGGCTACACCTTC
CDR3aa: CASNFGQGAVGYTF

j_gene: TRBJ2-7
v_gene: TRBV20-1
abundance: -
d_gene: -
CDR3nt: TGCAGTGCTGCCGGGACCACTAGGTCCTACGAGCAGTACTTC
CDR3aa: CSAAGTTRSYEQYF

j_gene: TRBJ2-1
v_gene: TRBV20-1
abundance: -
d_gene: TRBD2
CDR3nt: TGCAGTGCTAGTTTCCTAGCGGGGAATGAGCAGTTCTTC
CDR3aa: CSASFLAGNEQFF

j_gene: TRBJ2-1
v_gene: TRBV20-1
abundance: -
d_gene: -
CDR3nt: TGCAGTGCTCGGGGGAGAGCCAATGAGCAGTTCTTC
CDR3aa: CSARGRANEQFF

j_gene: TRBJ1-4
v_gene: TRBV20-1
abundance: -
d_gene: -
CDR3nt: TGCAGTGCTAGACAACAGCCTAATGAAAAACTGTTTTTT
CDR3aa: CSARQQPNEKLFF

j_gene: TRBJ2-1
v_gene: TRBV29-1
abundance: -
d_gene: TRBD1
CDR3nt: TGCAGCGTTGATCCGGCAGGGGGCTACAATGAGCAGTTCTTC
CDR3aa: CSVDPAGGYNEQFF

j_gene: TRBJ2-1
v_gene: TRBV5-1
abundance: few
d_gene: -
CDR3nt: TGCGCCAGCAGTACGGGGGGGGCACAGGGGGCCGTCAATGAGCAGTTCTTC
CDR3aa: CASSTGGAQGAVNEQFF

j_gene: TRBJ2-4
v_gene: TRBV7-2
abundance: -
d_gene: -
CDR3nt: TGTGCCAGCAGCCCCTCATCGGGGGCCAAAAACATTCAGTACTTC
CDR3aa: CASSPSSGAKNIQYF

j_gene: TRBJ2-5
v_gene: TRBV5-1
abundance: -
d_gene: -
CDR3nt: TGCGCCAGCAGCCTGCCTTTGGCCCAAGAGACCCAGTACTTC
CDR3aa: CASSLPLAQETQYF

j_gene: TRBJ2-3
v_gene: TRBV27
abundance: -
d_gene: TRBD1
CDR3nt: TGTGCCGTAGGGGGCGGAGTTAGCACAGATACGCAGTATTTT
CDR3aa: CAVGGGVSTDTQYF

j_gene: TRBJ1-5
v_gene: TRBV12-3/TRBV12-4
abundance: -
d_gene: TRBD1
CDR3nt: TGTGCCAGCAGTTTCTACCGGACAGGGGGCTATCAGCCCCAGCATTTT
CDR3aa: CASSFYRTGGYQPQHF

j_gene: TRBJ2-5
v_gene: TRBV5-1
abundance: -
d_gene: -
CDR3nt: TGCGCCAGCTCCCCGACGGAAGAGACCCAGTACTTC
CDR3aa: CASSPTEETQYF

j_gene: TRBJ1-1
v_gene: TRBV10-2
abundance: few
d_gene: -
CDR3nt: TGCGCCAGCAGCGACCTTCGACAGGACTGGGACACTGAAGCTTTCTTT
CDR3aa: CASSDLRQDWDTEAFF

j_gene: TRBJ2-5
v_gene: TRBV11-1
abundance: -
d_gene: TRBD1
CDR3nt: TGTGCCAGCAGCTTAGGTCTCGGGACAGGCCAAGAGACCCAGTACTTC
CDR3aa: CASSLGLGTGQETQYF

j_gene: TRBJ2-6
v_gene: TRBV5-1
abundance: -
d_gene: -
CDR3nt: TGCGCCAGCAGCGATCCGGGGGCTGGGGCCAACGTCCTGACTTTC
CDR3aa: CASSDPGAGANVLTF

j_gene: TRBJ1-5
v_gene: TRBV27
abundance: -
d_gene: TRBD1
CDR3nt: TGTGCCAGCAGTACCGGGACAGGAGAAAATCAGCCCCAGCATTTT
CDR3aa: CASSTGTGENQPQHF

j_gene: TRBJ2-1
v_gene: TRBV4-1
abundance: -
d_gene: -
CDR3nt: TGCGCCAGCAGCCAAGAGAGAGGGGAGCAGTTCTTC
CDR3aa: CASSQERGEQFF

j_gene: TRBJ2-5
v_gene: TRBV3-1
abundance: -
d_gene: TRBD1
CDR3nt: TGTGCCAGCACCGGACAGGGAAGAGAGACCCAGTACTTC
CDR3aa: CASTGQGRETQYF

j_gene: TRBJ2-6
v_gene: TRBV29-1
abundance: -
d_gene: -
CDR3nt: TGCAGCGTCGAGGGTGCGGGGAGATCAGGGGCCAACGTCCTGACTTTC
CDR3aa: CSVEGAGRSGANVLTF

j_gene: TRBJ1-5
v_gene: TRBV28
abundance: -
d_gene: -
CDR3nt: TGTGCCAGTGGGGCGGCACTCGGGGGCAATCAGCCCCAGCATTTT
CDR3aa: CASGAALGGNQPQHF

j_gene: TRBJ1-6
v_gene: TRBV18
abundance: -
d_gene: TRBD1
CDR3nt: TGTGCCAGCTCACCGGAAGGACAGGGTTCACCCCTCCACTTT
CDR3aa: CASSPEGQGSPLHF

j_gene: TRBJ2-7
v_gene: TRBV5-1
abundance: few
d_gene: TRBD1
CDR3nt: TGCGCCAGCAGCTTTAATTATGGGACAGGGGGTACCTACGAGCAGTACTTC
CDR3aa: CASSFNYGTGGTYEQYF

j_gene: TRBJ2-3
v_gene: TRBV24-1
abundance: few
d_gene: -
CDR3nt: TGTGCCACCAGTGATCCGAGGGCATCATCCGACACAGATACGCAGTATTTT
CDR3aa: CATSDPRASSDTDTQYF